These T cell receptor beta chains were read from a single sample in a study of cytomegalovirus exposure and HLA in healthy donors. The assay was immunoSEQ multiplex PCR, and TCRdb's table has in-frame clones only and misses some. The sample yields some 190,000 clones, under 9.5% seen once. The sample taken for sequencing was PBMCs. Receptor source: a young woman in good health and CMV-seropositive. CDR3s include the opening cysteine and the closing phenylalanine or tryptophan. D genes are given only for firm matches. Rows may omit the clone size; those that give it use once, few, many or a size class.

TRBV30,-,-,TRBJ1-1,CAWSLARLNTEAFF,TGTGCCTGGAGTCTCGCTAGGTTGAACACTGAAGCTTTCTTT
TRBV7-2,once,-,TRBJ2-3,CASSLEAFRADTQYF,TGTGCCAGCAGCTTAGAAGCGTTTCGGGCAGATACGCAGTATTTT
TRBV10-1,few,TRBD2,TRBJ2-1,CASSDPAGGFYNEQFF,TGCGCCAGCAGTGACCCAGCGGGAGGATTCTACAATGAGCAGTTCTTC
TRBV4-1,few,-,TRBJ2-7,CASSQDQFAYEQYF,TGCGCCAGCAGCCAAGATCAGTTTGCCTACGAGCAGTACTTC
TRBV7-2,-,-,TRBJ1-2,CASSLGGSAYGYTF,TGTGCCAGCAGCTTAGGGGGCTCCGCATATGGCTACACCTTC
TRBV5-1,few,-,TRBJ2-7,CASSAGWGEQYF,TGCGCCAGCTCTGCGGGGTGGGGCGAGCAGTACTTC
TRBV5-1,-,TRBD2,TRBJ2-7,CASSLATSGVTYEQYF,TGCGCCAGCAGCTTGGCGACTAGCGGGGTTACCTACGAGCAGTACTTC
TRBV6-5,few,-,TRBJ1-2,CASSNVGRNYGYTF,TGTGCCAGCAGTAATGTGGGCAGGAACTATGGCTACACCTTC
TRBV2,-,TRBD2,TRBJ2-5,CASIGVREGGETQYF,TGTGCCAGCATCGGGGTCCGGGAGGGTGGGGAGACCCAGTACTTC
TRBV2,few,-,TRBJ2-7,CASDPGWRGRRVSYEQYF,TGTGCCAGCGATCCAGGGTGGAGGGGGCGTCGAGTATCCTACGAGCAGTACTTC
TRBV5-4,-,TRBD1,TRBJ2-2,CASSSPAQGVNTGELFF,TGTGCCAGCAGCTCCCCCGCTCAGGGGGTGAACACCGGGGAGCTGTTTTTT